These T cell receptor beta chains were read from a single sample in a study of post-analysis software for immune sequencing data. TCRdb processed the PCR reads anew with MiXCR; each CDR3 protein has one entry. The data show about 430,000 distinct CDR3 sequences, approximately 38% seen once. Sequencing was performed on blood. The receptors were sampled from a girl aged 2 to 9 with multiple sclerosis. The CDR3 runs from the conserved cysteine through the conserved F or W. D genes are given only for firm matches.

j_gene | d_gene | v_gene | CDR3aa
TRBJ1-4 | . | TRBV4-3 | CASSEGVTNEKLFF
TRBJ1-1 | . | TRBV6-2/TRBV6-3 | CACSRRQMNTEAFF
TRBJ2-2 | TRBD2 | TRBV9 | CASSVATSGVTGELFF
TRBJ1-5 | TRBD1 | TRBV20-1 | CSANDRVGNQPQHF
TRBJ2-5 | TRBD2 | TRBV2 | CASTPTSGAYNEQYF
TRBJ1-2 | . | TRBV28 | CASSTTGYGYTF
TRBJ2-3 | . | TRBV5-1 | CASSNAGRGTDTQYF
TRBJ2-1 | . | TRBV6-5 | CASSYSYADNEQFF
TRBJ2-3 | . | TRBV28 | CASSPRGAYTDTQYF
TRBJ2-5 | . | TRBV4-1 | CASSQEQLQETQYF
TRBJ2-1 | TRBD2 | TRBV29-1 | CSVDGGYYNEQFF
TRBJ2-3 | . | TRBV5-5 | CASSFLGTDTQYF
TRBJ2-5 | TRBD1 | TRBV5-1 | CASSSEGQGKYF
TRBJ2-1 | . | TRBV28 | CASSSFSGGSYNEQFF
TRBJ1-5 | . | TRBV7-8 | CASSASRSNQPQHF
TRBJ2-5 | TRBD2 | TRBV9 | CASSVDSGNRETQYF
TRBJ1-2 | . | TRBV11-2 | CASSFTGLEGYTF
TRBJ1-2 | . | TRBV12-3/TRBV12-4 | CASSHIRGRLSNYGYTF
TRBJ1-2 | . | TRBV4-3 | CASSQRVADGYTF
TRBJ2-1 | TRBD2 | TRBV24-1 | CATSDRSSGNEQFF
TRBJ1-2 | . | TRBV10-3 | CAISTTQGHYGYTF